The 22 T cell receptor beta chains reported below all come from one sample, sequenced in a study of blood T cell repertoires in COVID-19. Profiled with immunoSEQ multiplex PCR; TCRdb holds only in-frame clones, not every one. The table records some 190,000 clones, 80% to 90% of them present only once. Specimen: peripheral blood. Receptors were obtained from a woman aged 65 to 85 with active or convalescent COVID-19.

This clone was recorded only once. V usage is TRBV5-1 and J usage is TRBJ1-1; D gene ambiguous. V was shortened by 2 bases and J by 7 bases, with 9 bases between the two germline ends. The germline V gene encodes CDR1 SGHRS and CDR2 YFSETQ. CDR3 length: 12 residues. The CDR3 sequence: CASSFSVGEAFF. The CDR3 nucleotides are TGCGCCAGCAGCTTTAGCGTCGGTGAAGCTTTCTTT. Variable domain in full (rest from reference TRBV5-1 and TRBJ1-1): KAGVTQTPRYLIKTRGQQVTLSCSPISGHRSVSWYQQTPGQGLQFLFEYFSETQRNKGNFPGRFSGRQFSNSRSEMNVSTLELGDSALYLCASSFSVGEAFFGQGTRLTVV.

The CDR3 DNA sequence: TGTGCCAGCAGCGTAGGGACTACCCAAGTCAGGGGGTACAATGAGCAGTTCTTC. It translates to CASSVGTTQVRGYNEQFF. V gene TRBV9 combines with J gene TRBJ2-1, with TRBD1 as a possible D gene (7 bases). V was pared by 0 bases and J by 4 bases, with 20 bases between. The CDR3 totals 18 residues. The V gene's germline CDR1 is SGDLS and CDR2 YYNGEE.

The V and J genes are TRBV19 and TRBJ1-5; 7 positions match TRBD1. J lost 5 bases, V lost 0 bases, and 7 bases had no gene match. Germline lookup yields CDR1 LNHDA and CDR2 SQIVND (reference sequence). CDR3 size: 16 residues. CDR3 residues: CASSIDLQGWHQPQHF. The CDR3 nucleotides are TGTGCCAGTAGTATAGACCTACAGGGGTGGCATCAGCCCCAGCATTTT. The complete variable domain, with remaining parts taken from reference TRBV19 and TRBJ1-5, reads DGGITQSPKYLFRKEGQNVTLSCEQNLNHDAMYWYRQDPGQGLRLIYYSQIVNDFQKGDIAEGYSVSREKKESFPLTVTSAQKNPTAFYLCASSIDLQGWHQPQHFGDGTRLSIL.

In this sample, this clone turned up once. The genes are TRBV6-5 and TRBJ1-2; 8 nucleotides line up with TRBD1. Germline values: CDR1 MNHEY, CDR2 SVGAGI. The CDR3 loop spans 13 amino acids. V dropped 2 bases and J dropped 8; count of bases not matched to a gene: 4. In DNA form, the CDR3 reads TGTGCCAGCAGTTACGACAGGGGTTACGGCTACACCTTC. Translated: CASSYDRGYGYTF.

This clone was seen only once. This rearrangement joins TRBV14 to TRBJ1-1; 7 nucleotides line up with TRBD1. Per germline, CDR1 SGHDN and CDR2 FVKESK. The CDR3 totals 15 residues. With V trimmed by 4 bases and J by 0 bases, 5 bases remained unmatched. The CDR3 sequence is CASSPLTGMNTEAFF. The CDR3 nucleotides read TGTGCCAGCAGCCCCTTGACAGGGATGAACACTGAAGCTTTCTTT. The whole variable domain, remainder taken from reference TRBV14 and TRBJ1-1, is EAGVTQFPSHSVIEKGQTVTLRCDPISGHDNLYWYRRVMGKEIKFLLHFVKESKQDESGMPNNRFLAERTGGTYSTLKVQPAELEDSGVYFCASSPLTGMNTEAFFGQGTRLTVV.

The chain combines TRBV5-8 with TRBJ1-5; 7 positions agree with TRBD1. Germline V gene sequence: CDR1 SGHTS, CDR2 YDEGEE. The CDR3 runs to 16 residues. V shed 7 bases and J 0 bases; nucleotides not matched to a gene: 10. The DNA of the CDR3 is TGTGCCAGCGAAGGGACAGCCCTCTATAGCAATCAGCCCCAGCATTTT. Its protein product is CASEGTALYSNQPQHF.

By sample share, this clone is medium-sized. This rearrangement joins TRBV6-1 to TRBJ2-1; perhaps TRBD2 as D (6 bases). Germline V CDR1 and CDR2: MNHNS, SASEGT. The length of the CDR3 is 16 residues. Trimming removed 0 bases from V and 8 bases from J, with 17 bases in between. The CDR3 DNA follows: TGTGCCAGCAGTGAAGCGCGGGGAATTCGGTGGGATGAGCAGTTCTTC. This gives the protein CASSEARGIRWDEQFF.

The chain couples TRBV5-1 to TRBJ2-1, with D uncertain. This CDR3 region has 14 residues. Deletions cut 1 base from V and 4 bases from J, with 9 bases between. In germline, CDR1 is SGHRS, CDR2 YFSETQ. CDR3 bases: TGCGCCAGCAGCTTGTCCCGGAGTTACAATGAGCAGTTCTTC. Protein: CASSLSRSYNEQFF.

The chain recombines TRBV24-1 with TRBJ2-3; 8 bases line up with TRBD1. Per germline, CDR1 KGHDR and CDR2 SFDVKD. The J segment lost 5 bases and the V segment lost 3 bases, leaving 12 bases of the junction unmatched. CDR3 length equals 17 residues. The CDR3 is CATSDPGDRSTGDTQYF. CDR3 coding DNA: TGTGCCACCAGTGATCCGGGGGACAGGAGTACAGGAGATACGCAGTATTTT.

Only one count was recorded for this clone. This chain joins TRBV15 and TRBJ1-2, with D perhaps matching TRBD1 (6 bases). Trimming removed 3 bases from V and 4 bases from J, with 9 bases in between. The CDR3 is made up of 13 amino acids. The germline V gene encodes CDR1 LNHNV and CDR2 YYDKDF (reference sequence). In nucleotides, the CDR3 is TGTGCCACCAGCAGGGCAGGGGCCTATGGCTACACCTTC. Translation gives CATSRAGAYGYTF.

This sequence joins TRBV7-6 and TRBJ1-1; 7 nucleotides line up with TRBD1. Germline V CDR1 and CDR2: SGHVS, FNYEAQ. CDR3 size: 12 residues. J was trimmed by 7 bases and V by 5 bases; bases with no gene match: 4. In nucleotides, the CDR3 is TGTGCCAGCAGCAACCGGGACAGTGAAGCTTTCTTT. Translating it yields CASSNRDSEAFF. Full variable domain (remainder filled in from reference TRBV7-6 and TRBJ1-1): GAGVSQSPRYKVTKRGQDVALRCDPISGHVSLYWYRQALGQGPEFLTYFNYEAQQDKSGLPNDRFSAERPEGSISTLTIQRTEQRDSAMYRCASSNRDSEAFFGQGTRLTVV.

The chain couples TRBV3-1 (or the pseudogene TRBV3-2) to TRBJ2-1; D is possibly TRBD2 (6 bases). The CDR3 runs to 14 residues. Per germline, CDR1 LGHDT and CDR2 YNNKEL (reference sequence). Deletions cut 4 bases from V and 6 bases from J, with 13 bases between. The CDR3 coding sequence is TGTGCCAGCAGCCCCGGGACTGTTACCAATGAGCAGTTCTTC. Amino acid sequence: CASSPGTVTNEQFF.

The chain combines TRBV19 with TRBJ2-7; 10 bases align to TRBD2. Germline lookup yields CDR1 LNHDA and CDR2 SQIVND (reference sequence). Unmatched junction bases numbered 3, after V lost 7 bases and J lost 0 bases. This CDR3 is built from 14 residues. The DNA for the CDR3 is TGTGCCAGTACTCCTAGCGGGAGCTCCTACGAGCAGTACTTC. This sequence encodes CASTPSGSSYEQYF.

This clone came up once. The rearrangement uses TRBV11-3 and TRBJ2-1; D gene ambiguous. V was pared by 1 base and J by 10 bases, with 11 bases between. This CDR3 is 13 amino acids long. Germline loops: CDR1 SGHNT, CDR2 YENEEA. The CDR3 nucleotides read TGTGCCAGCAGCTTAGGCTTAGAAGAGGAGCAGTTCTTC. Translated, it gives CASSLGLEEEQFF. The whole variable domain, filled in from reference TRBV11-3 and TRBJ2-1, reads EAGVVQSPRYKIIEKKQPVAFWCNPISGHNTLYWYLQNLGQGPELLIRYENEEAVDDSQLPKDRFSAERLKGVDSTLKIQPAELGDSAVYLCASSLGLEEEQFFGPGTRLTVL.

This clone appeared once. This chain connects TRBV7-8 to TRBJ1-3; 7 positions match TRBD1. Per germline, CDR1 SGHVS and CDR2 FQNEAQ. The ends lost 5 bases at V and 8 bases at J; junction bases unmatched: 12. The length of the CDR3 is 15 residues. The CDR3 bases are TGTGCCAGCAGCCAAAGGGGGCCCGGGCAGGACACCATATATTTT. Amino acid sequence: CASSQRGPGQDTIYF.

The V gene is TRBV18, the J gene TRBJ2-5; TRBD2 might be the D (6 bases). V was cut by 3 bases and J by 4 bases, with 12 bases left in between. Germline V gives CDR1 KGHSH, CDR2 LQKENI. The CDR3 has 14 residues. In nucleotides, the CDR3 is TGTGCCAGCTCACCCGTGACTAGGAGAGAGACCCAGTACTTC. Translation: CASSPVTRRETQYF.

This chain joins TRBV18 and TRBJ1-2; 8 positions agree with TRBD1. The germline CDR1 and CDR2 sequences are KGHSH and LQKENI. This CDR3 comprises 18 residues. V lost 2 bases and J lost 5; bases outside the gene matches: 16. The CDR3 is CASSPGVNGQGSRYGYTF. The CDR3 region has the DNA TGTGCCAGCTCACCAGGGGTAAATGGACAGGGAAGTAGATATGGCTACACCTTC.

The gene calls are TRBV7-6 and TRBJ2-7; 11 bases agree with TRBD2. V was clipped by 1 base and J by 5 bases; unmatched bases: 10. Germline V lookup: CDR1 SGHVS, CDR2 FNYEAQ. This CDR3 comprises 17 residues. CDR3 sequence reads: CASSLEVSSGRVHEQYF. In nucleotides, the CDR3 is TGTGCCAGCAGCTTAGAAGTTAGTAGCGGGAGGGTCCACGAGCAGTACTTC. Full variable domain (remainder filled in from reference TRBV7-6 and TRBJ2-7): GAGVSQSPRYKVTKRGQDVALRCDPISGHVSLYWYRQALGQGPEFLTYFNYEAQQDKSGLPNDRFSAERPEGSISTLTIQRTEQRDSAMYRCASSLEVSSGRVHEQYFGPGTRLTVT.

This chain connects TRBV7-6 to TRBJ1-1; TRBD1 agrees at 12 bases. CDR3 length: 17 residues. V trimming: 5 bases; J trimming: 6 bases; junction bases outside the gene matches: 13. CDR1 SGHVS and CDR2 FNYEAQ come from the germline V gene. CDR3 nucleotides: TGTGCCAGCAGCCACCGACCGGGACAGGGGGCGCAGGCTGAAGCTTTCTTT. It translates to CASSHRPGQGAQAEAFF.

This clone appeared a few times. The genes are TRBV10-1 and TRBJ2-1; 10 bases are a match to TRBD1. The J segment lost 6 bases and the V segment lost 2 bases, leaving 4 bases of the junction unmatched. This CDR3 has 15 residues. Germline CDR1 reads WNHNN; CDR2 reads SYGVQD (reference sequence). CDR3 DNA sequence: TGCGCCAGCAGTGAGCCGGGACAGGGGACCAATGAGCAGTTCTTC. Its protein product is CASSEPGQGTNEQFF.

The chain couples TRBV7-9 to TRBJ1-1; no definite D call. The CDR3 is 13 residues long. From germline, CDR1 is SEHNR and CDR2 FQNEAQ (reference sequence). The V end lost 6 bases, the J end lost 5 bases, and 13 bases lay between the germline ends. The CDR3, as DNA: TGTGCCAGCAGTGAAAGGGCGGGAACTGAAGCTTTCTTT. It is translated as CASSERAGTEAFF.

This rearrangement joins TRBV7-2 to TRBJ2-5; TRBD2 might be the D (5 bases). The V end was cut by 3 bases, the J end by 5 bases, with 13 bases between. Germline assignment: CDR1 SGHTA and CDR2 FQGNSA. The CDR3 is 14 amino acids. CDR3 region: CASSLRAAGETQYF. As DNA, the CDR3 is TGTGCCAGCAGCTTGAGGGCAGCCGGGGAGACCCAGTACTTC.